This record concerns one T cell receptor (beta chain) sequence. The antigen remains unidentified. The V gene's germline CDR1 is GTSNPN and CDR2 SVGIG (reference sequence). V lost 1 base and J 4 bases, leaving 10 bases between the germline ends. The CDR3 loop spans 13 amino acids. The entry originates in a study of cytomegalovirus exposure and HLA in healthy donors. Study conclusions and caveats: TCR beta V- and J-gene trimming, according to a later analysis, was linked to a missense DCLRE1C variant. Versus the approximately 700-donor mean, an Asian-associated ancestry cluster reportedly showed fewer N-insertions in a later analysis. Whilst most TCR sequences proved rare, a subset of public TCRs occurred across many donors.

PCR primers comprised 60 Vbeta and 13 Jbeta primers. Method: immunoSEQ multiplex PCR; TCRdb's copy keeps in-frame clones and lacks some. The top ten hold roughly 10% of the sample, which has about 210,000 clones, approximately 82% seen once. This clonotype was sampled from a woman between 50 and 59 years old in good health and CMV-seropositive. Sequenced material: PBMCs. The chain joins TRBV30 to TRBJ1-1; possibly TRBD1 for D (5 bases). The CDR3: CAWSEQGGTEAFF. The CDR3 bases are TGTGCCTGGAGTGAGCAGGGTGGCACTGAAGCTTTCTTT. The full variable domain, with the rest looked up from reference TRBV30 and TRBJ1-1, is SQTIHQWPATLVQPVGSPLSLECTVEGTSNPNLYWYRQAAGRGLQLLFYSVGIGQISSEVPQNLSASRPQDRQFILSSKKLLLSDSGFYLCAWSEQGGTEAFFGQGTRLTVV.